A selection of T cell receptor beta chains follows, all from one sample in a study of cytomegalovirus exposure and HLA in healthy donors. Assay used: immunoSEQ multiplex PCR; TCRdb lists only in-frame clones, some missing. The ten top clones account for around 1.1%, within a sample of some 200,000 clones. Source material: PBMCs. The receptors stem from a girl aged 2 to 9 in good health and CMV-seropositive. Both conserved end residues are part of each CDR3. Each record gives: J gene, V gene, D gene, CDR3 DNA, CDR3 protein. A D gene is named only where the DNA matches it firmly.

J: TRBJ1-1; V: TRBV27; D: .; DNA: TGTGCCAGCAGTTTGTCCGCTGACAGACTTGAAGCTTTCTTT; CDR3: CASSLSADRLEAFF
J: TRBJ2-7; V: TRBV2; D: TRBD1; DNA: TGTGCCAGCAGCCTGGACAGGGGATCCAAGCAGTACTTC; CDR3: CASSLDRGSKQYF
J: TRBJ1-2; V: TRBV6-1; D: .; DNA: TGTGCCAGCAGTAGGGGAAGCTATGGCTACACCTTC; CDR3: CASSRGSYGYTF
J: TRBJ2-3; V: TRBV6-1; D: .; DNA: TGTGCCAGCAGTGCCGGGACTCTTGGGACAGATACGCAGTATTTT; CDR3: CASSAGTLGTDTQYF
J: TRBJ1-5; V: TRBV19; D: .; DNA: TGTGCCAGACGGGGGGATCAAAAGGATAATCAGCCCCAGCATTTT; CDR3: CARRGDQKDNQPQHF
J: TRBJ2-7; V: TRBV7-9; D: TRBD2; DNA: TGTGCCAGCAGCGGCGCCGGGAGGGACGAGCAGTACTTC; CDR3: CASSGAGRDEQYF
J: TRBJ2-7; V: TRBV7-9; D: TRBD1; DNA: TGTGCCAGCAGCATAGGGGCAGGGGGCTCCTACGAGCAGTACTTC; CDR3: CASSIGAGGSYEQYF
J: TRBJ2-7; V: TRBV29-1; D: TRBD2; DNA: TGCAGCGTTGCGGGAGGAACTACCTACGAGCAGTACTTC; CDR3: CSVAGGTTYEQYF
J: TRBJ1-5; V: TRBV10-3; D: TRBD1; DNA: TGTGCCATCAGTGATTCTCGGACAGGGGAAAATCAGCCCCAGCATTTT; CDR3: CAISDSRTGENQPQHF
J: TRBJ2-7; V: TRBV5-5; D: .; DNA: TGTGCCAGCAGCAGCGGACTACCCTACGAGCAGTACTTC; CDR3: CASSSGLPYEQYF
J: TRBJ2-1; V: TRBV4-2; D: TRBD2; DNA: TGTGCCAGCTCAAAGGGCACTAGCGGGAGGGACCCCAATGAGCAGTTCTTC; CDR3: CASSKGTSGRDPNEQFF
J: TRBJ1-4; V: TRBV28; D: .; DNA: TGTGCCAGCAGTCCCCACATGGGCCTTGCCGCAACTAATGAAAAACTGTTTTTT; CDR3: CASSPHMGLAATNEKLFF
J: TRBJ1-4; V: TRBV28; D: TRBD1; DNA: TGTGCCAGCCATCCCGGTGGGACAGGGAATGAAAAACTGTTTTTT; CDR3: CASHPGGTGNEKLFF
J: TRBJ2-2; V: TRBV5-1; D: TRBD1; DNA: TGCGCCAGCAGCCTAAGGCTCGGGACAGCCTCGAACACCGGGGAGCTGTTTTTT; CDR3: CASSLRLGTASNTGELFF
J: TRBJ2-5; V: TRBV27; D: .; DNA: TGTGCCAGCAGTTCCGGGCGAGGGGGAGGGGAGACCCAGTACTTC; CDR3: CASSSGRGGGETQYF
J: TRBJ2-2; V: TRBV6-1; D: .; DNA: TGTGCCAGTGGTAGATCCGGGGAGCTGTTTTTT; CDR3: CASGRSGELFF
J: TRBJ2-3; V: TRBV19; D: .; DNA: TGTGCCAGTAGTTGGGGGCGGGCAGATACGCAGTATTTT; CDR3: CASSWGRADTQYF
J: TRBJ2-7; V: TRBV5-6; D: .; DNA: TGTGCCAGCAGCCCCGGGACAACCCCGTACGAGCAGTACTTC; CDR3: CASSPGTTPYEQYF